These 11 T cell receptor beta chains were all obtained from the same sample, sequenced in a study of Ad26.COV2.S vaccination and SARS-CoV-2 variants. Treatment: some 19 received Ad26.COV2.S at low or high dose, single or two shots; about 5 received placebo; per-sample allocation not given. The investigators took samples on day 63 after the first vaccine or placebo injection. Profiling relied on immunoSEQ multiplex PCR, and the TCRdb table lists in-frame clones only, not all of them. The table has 350,000 to 500,000 clones, about 90% seen once. Sample: peripheral blood, taken in a trial of Ad26.COV2.S vaccine versus placebo. These receptors came from a person between 18 and 65 years old who received the Ad26.COV2.S COVID-19 vaccine or a placebo.

The chain carries TRBV7-6 and TRBJ2-7; 10 bases map to TRBD2. Germline V gene lookup returns CDR1 SGHVS and CDR2 FNYEAQ. V gave up 1 base and J gave up 4 bases; unmatched junction bases: 10. The CDR3 is 17 amino acids. The CDR3 reads CASSLVPTSGVKYEQYF. In DNA form, the CDR3 reads TGTGCCAGCAGCTTAGTTCCCACTAGCGGGGTTAAGTACGAGCAGTACTTC.

This chain uses TRBV27 with TRBJ2-3; D ambiguous. This CDR3 contains 15 residues. V was clipped by 5 bases and J by 4 bases, with 16 bases between them. The germline V gene has CDR1 MNHEY and CDR2 SMNVEV (reference sequence). The CDR3 bases are TGTGCCAGCAGTCCGACTGCTCGAGTCGCAGATACGCAGTATTTT. It encodes CASSPTARVADTQYF.

V gene TRBV7-2 combines with J gene TRBJ2-2, with D tentatively TRBD2 (5 bases). The CDR3 is 14 residues long. Germline CDR1 SGHTA, CDR2 FQGNSA. The ends were cut back, 5 bases at V and 6 bases at J, with 13 bases in the middle. The CDR3 DNA follows: TGTGCCAGCAGCCGGGATAATCTGGCCGGGGAGCTGTTTTTT. Its translation is CASSRDNLAGELFF.

This chain uses TRBV6-2 or TRBV6-3 with TRBJ2-1, with D perhaps matching TRBD1 (5 bases). The CDR3 totals 15 residues. V was pared by 5 bases and J by 7 bases, with 18 bases between. CDR1 MNHEY and CDR2 SVGEGT come from the germline V gene. The CDR3 nucleotides read TGTGCCAGCAGTCGCCACTCCTCCCAGGGAAATGAGCAGTTCTTC. Amino acid sequence: CASSRHSSQGNEQFF.

CDR3 loop: CASSLDTQPQHF. The CDR3 DNA reads as TGTGCCAGCAGCTTAGACACTCAGCCCCAGCATTTT. This chain connects TRBV7-9 to TRBJ1-5; D is unclear. Germline V gene sequence: CDR1 SEHNR, CDR2 FQNEAQ (reference sequence). CDR3 length: 12 amino acids. V lost 1 base and J 6 bases, leaving 4 bases between the germline ends.

The chain has TRBV7-2 and TRBJ2-1, with TRBD2 matching 7 bases. This CDR3 is 16 amino acids long. Losses at the gene ends were 1 base for V and 7 bases for J; bases not matched to a gene: 10. Looked up from germline, CDR1 is SGHTA and CDR2 is FQGNSA. The CDR3 coding sequence is TGTGCCAGCAGCTTAGGCGGCGGGAGTTTTGGAAATGAGCAGTTCTTC. The encoded protein is CASSLGGGSFGNEQFF. Full variable domain (rest looked up from reference TRBV7-2 and TRBJ2-1): GAGVSQSPSNKVTEKGKDVELRCDPISGHTALYWYRQSLGQGLEFLIYFQGNSAPDKSGLPSDRFSAERTGGSVSTLTIQRTQQEDSAVYLCASSLGGGSFGNEQFFGPGTRLTVL.

The chain uses TRBV6-5 and TRBJ1-5, with a possible D match to TRBD1 (5 bases). Looked up from germline, CDR1 is MNHEY and CDR2 is SVGAGI. Trimming removed 6 bases from V and 2 bases from J, with 5 bases in between. CDR3 length equals 12 residues. CDR3 DNA: TGTGCCAGCAGCAGGGGCAATCAGCCCCAGCATTTT. Amino acids: CASSRGNQPQHF.

The chain recombines TRBV30 with TRBJ2-5; D unclear. CDR3 size: 11 residues. The germline V gene encodes CDR1 GTSNPN and CDR2 SVGIG (reference sequence). The V end was cut by 3 bases, the J end by 2 bases, with 4 bases between. The CDR3 DNA is TGTGCCTGGAGATTACAAGAGACCCAGTACTTC. Translation: CAWRLQETQYF.

The V call is TRBV11-2, the J call TRBJ2-7; D remains ambiguous. The CDR3 consists of 16 residues. V was clipped by 4 bases and J by 6 bases, with 22 bases between them. Germline loops: CDR1 SGHAT, CDR2 FQNNGV. CDR3 region: CASSSVNQRDALEQYF. The CDR3, as DNA: TGTGCCAGCAGCTCAGTAAATCAGCGCGACGCCCTCGAGCAGTACTTC.

The chain carries TRBV3-1 (or the pseudogene TRBV3-2) and TRBJ1-5; weak D call: TRBD1 (6 bases). Germline-derived CDR1 and CDR2 are LGHDT and YNNKEL (reference sequence). Trimming removed 5 bases from V and 6 bases from J, with 11 bases in between. This CDR3 contains 13 residues. The CDR3, as DNA: TGTGCCAGCAGCTTACAAGGGGGTCAGCCCCAGCATTTT. Translation gives CASSLQGGQPQHF.

The rearrangement links TRBV7-2 to TRBJ2-2, with 7 positions matching TRBD1. The CDR3 loop spans 16 amino acids. The V and J ends lost 0 bases and 5 bases, in that order; junction bases with no gene match: 6. CDR1 and CDR2 from the germline V gene are SGHTA and FQGNSA. The CDR3 bases are TGTGCCAGCAGCTTAGCCAGGGGGAGTGATACCGGGGAGCTGTTTTTT. Protein product: CASSLARGSDTGELFF.